Listed below are T cell receptor beta chains from one sample, sequenced in a study of beta chain features in type 1 diabetes. Sequencing was performed with immunoSEQ multiplex PCR; in TCRdb, only in-frame clones are kept and a portion is missing. The data hold around 710,000 clones, with approximately 13% observed a single time. The source material was naive CD4+ T cells from blood. Receptors originate from a man between 25 and 39 years old with type 1 diabetes. Both conserved end residues are trimmed from each CDR3. D genes are given only for firm matches.

V gene	D gene	CDR3 length	CDR3 protein
TRBV23-1	.	15	ATPPGRSVRRCTEAF
TRBV28	.	13	ASRGADASTDTQY
TRBV29-1	TRBD1	13	SVGPVEQGNYGYT
TRBV7-3	.	14	ASSLNGWDSTDTQY
TRBV10-3	.	13	AISERDTSNYGYT
TRBV10-3	.	12	AISESQNTGELF
TRBV7-9	TRBD1	17	ASSFLIQGGSSGANVLT
TRBV7-2	.	11	ASGVGSYNEQF
TRBV6-5	TRBD1	12	ASSLEQGANGYT
TRBV7-9	.	12	ASSVLATSYEQY
TRBV28	.	11	ASSLSGPEPQH
TRBV11-2	.	12	ASSLEGDPETQY
TRBV10-3	TRBD1	13	AISESGQGSQPQH
TRBV10-3	TRBD1	11	AISGGQGATAF
TRBV25-1	.	12	ASSVGGTNEKLF
TRBV7-9	.	14	ASSSSRPSNQETQY
TRBV14	.	9	ASSHGGLQY
TRBV19	.	12	ASSIRVSVEPQH
TRBV16	.	13	ASSQFGAGAQPQH
TRBV6-4	.	11	ASSDPQGLGYT
TRBV7-3	.	11	ASSTGHAFEAF
TRBV7-6	TRBD2	13	ASRSSGANTDTQY
TRBV11-3	TRBD1	12	ASSPGQATDTQY
TRBV5-1	.	12	ASSLGQSTYEQY
TRBV7-7	.	13	ASSLGGTEQETQY
TRBV9	.	13	ASSVIWDGNTEAF
TRBV19	TRBD1	8	ASSPRQGF
TRBV30	.	11	AWNKGGPNEQF
TRBV30	.	12	AWSVSRYTDTQY
TRBV6-1	.	11	ASSDRMVVKQF
TRBV7-3	.	9	ASSLGDEQF
TRBV7-2	.	13	ASSLAVGSNQPQH
TRBV7-9	.	12	ASSFQSMNTEAF
TRBV27	TRBD1	15	ASSLSPTGAGGYGYT
TRBV30	TRBD1	12	AWNTGVYSSPLH
TRBV9	.	13	ASSSTVESTDTQY
TRBV5-1	TRBD1	12	ASSPGQGADTQY
TRBV28	TRBD2	12	ASSLQGLAETQY
TRBV27	TRBD2	12	ASGTSGRYNEQF